The 2 T cell receptor beta chains reported below all come from one sample, sequenced in a study of CD8+CD57+ T cells in acquired aplastic anemia. Profiling that covered TCR beta VDJ and CDR3 relied on genomic DNA as its template. TCRdb independently ran MiXCR on the reads; one entry per CDR3 protein. The sample lists 200,000 to 250,000 distinct CDR3 sequences, approximately 60% occurring once. Sequencing input: sorted CD4+, CD8+, or CD8+CD57+ T cells (not recorded which) from PBMCs. The receptors were gathered from a human donor in good health.

The chain links TRBV7-6 to TRBJ2-7, with TRBD2 matching over 10 bases. Germline CDR1 reads SGHVS; CDR2 reads FNYEAQ. CDR3 size: 13 residues. V was clipped by 2 bases and J by 9 bases; unmatched bases: 4. CDR3 DNA sequence: TGTGCCAGCAGCTTAAGGTCTAGCGGGGGGCAGTACTTC. Translation gives CASSLRSSGGQYF.

The rearrangement links TRBV12-3 or TRBV12-4 to TRBJ1-6, with D unresolved. The CDR3 has 14 residues. The V gene lost 8 bases and the J gene lost 7 bases, with 15 bases spanning the gap. CDR3 region: CASRMTVANSPLHF. CDR3 bases: TGTGCCAGCCGAATGACTGTGGCGAATTCACCCCTCCACTTT.